These 23 T cell receptor beta chains originate from one sample sequenced in a study of cytomegalovirus exposure and HLA in healthy donors (dated by TCRdb to about 2017). Library preparation employed the immunoSEQ multiplex PCR assay. For the multiplex PCR, a mixture combining 60 forward primers for TCR Vbeta segments and 13 reverse primers for TCR Jbeta segments was used. Drawn from immuneACCESS, this table holds only the in-frame rearrangements with V and J called that TCRdb kept. Clones are partly lost; checked studies trace under half to an unresolved V gene and leave the rest unexplained. The sample records more than 80,000 clones, around 76% of which are singletons. The ten largest clones represent about 6.1% of the sample. The sample taken for sequencing was PBMCs. The receptor set was obtained from a woman between 45 and 65 years old in good health and CMV-seropositive.

The V gene is TRBV7-9, the J gene TRBJ1-3; possible D gene TRBD1, 6 bases. Germline V lookup: CDR1 SEHNR, CDR2 FQNEAQ (reference sequence). The V and J ends lost 5 bases and 2 bases respectively, with 16 bases between them. CDR3 length: 16 residues. This CDR3 is CASSPGKGGTGNTIYF. The CDR3 DNA is TGTGCCAGCAGCCCCGGCAAAGGGGGTACTGGAAACACCATATATTTT.

The chain uses TRBV18 and TRBJ1-1, with 7 bases matching TRBD1. The CDR3 spans 16 residues. Germline CDR1 KGHSH, CDR2 LQKENI. Unmatched junction bases numbered 8, after V lost 3 bases and J lost 1 base. The CDR3 loop reads CASSPRQGWANTEAFF. CDR3 DNA sequence: TGTGCCAGCTCACCCAGACAGGGTTGGGCGAACACTGAAGCTTTCTTT.

The rearrangement uses TRBV27 and TRBJ1-6; D may be TRBD1 (6 bases). Trimming shortened V by 6 bases and J by 7 bases, and 19 bases separated the two germline ends. Germline V gene data show CDR1 as MNHEY and CDR2 as SMNVEV (reference sequence). The CDR3 consists of 16 residues. CDR3 residues: CASSRDIWTRNSPLHF. In DNA, the CDR3 is TGTGCCAGCAGCCGGGACATTTGGACTCGCAATTCACCCCTCCACTTT.

This chain uses TRBV11-3 with TRBJ2-2; 9 bases map to TRBD2. The CDR3 is 17 residues long. J was trimmed by 7 bases and V by 5 bases; bases with no gene match: 14. Germline V CDR1 and CDR2: SGHNT, YENEEA. The CDR3 reads CASSPGGGGGRGGELFF. CDR3 in DNA: TGTGCCAGCAGCCCAGGAGGCGGGGGGGGCCGAGGCGGGGAGCTGTTTTTT.

This clone was picked up a small number of times. The chain joins TRBV29-1 to TRBJ1-1, with 8 bases that match TRBD1. After removal of 5 bases from V and 4 bases from J, the junction contained 6 bases not matched to a gene. This CDR3 has 13 residues. Looked up from germline, CDR1 is SQVTM and CDR2 is ANQGSEA. CDR3 sequence: CSVQGQGPTEAFF. The CDR3 nucleotides read TGCAGCGTTCAAGGACAGGGACCCACTGAAGCTTTCTTT.

V is TRBV19 and J is TRBJ1-2; D gene ambiguous. Germline V gene lookup returns CDR1 LNHDA and CDR2 SQIVND (reference sequence). There are 13 residues in the CDR3. Trimming shortened V by 7 bases and J by 6 bases, and 15 bases separated the two germline ends. The chain's CDR3 is CASTTAGEHGYTF. The CDR3 DNA is TGTGCCAGTACCACGGCGGGAGAGCATGGCTACACCTTC. The full variable domain, in which reference TRBV19 and TRBJ1-2 provide the parts outside the CDR3, is DGGITQSPKYLFRKEGQNVTLSCEQNLNHDAMYWYRQDPGQGLRLIYYSQIVNDFQKGDIAEGYSVSREKKESFPLTVTSAQKNPTAFYLCASTTAGEHGYTFGSGTRLTVV.

The chain couples TRBV5-4 to TRBJ1-5; 7 bases map to TRBD1. Germline CDR1 SGHNT, CDR2 YYREEE (reference sequence). With V trimmed by 0 bases and J by 2 bases, 5 bases remained unmatched. This CDR3 is 16 amino acids long. CDR3 loop: CASSLGGGQGNQPQHF. The CDR3 DNA follows: TGTGCCAGCAGCTTGGGGGGCGGACAGGGCAATCAGCCCCAGCATTTT.

The chain has TRBV28 and TRBJ2-1; 10 nucleotides match TRBD2. Germline V CDR1 and CDR2: MDHEN, SYDVKM. Trimming removed 7 bases from V and 2 bases from J; junction bases left unmatched: 2. The CDR3 has 14 amino acids. CDR3 sequence: CASKSGGAYNEQFF. Written as DNA, the CDR3 is TGTGCCAGCAAGAGCGGGGGGGCCTACAATGAGCAGTTCTTC. The complete variable domain, with remaining parts taken from reference TRBV28 and TRBJ2-1, reads DVKVTQSSRYLVKRTGEKVFLECVQDMDHENMFWYRQDPGLGLRLIYFSYDVKMKEKGDIPEGYSVSREKKERFSLILESASTNQTSMYLCASKSGGAYNEQFFGPGTRLTVL.

J is TRBJ1-6 and V is TRBV6-5, with D perhaps TRBD1 (5 bases). CDR3 length: 14 amino acids. Per the germline V gene, CDR1 is MNHEY and CDR2 is SVGAGI. The V end was cut by 5 bases, the J end by 7 bases, with 12 bases between. CDR3 amino acids: CASSPAGMNSPLHF. Written as DNA, the CDR3 is TGTGCCAGCAGTCCCGCAGGGATGAATTCACCCCTCCACTTT.

V is TRBV6-5 and J is TRBJ1-5, with 8 bases aligning to TRBD1. CDR3 length: 12 amino acids. With V trimmed by 10 bases and J by 4 bases, 3 bases remained unmatched. Per germline, CDR1 MNHEY and CDR2 SVGAGI. The CDR3 DNA follows: TGTGCCACCAGGACAGGGAATCAGCCCCAGCATTTT. It specifies CATRTGNQPQHF.

The gene calls are TRBV12-5 and TRBJ2-2; possible D gene TRBD1, 5 bases. This CDR3 spans 13 amino acids. CDR1 LGHNT and CDR2 FRNRAP come from the germline V gene. V lost 10 bases and J 4 bases, leaving 13 bases between the germline ends. The CDR3 loop reads CATSKGATGELFF. The CDR3 nucleotides read TGTGCTACCTCAAAAGGGGCCACCGGGGAGCTGTTTTTT.

This chain joins TRBV7-2 and TRBJ1-6; D call uncertain. CDR1 and CDR2 from the germline V gene are SGHTA and FQGNSA. The CDR3 is made up of 16 amino acids. Trimming took off 5 bases at V and 0 bases at J, with 11 bases between the two ends. The CDR3 nucleotides are TGTGCCAGCAGCACCGGCGGGAGCTCCTATAATTCACCCCTCCACTTT. This gives the protein CASSTGGSSYNSPLHF.

V is TRBV5-1 and J is TRBJ1-6, with 11 bases lining up with TRBD1. Per germline, CDR1 SGHRS and CDR2 YFSETQ. The V gene end was trimmed by 2 bases and the J gene end by 7 bases; junction bases not matched to a gene: 2. The CDR3 extends over 15 amino acids. In DNA form, the CDR3 reads TGCGCCAGCAGCTTCGGGACAGGGGGGAATTCACCCCTCCACTTT. It encodes CASSFGTGGNSPLHF.

This clone was found once. This chain joins TRBV28 and TRBJ1-1; 12 bases are shared with TRBD1. J was trimmed by 4 bases and V by 5 bases; bases with no gene match: 5. Germline-derived CDR1 and CDR2 are MDHEN and SYDVKM. The length of the CDR3 is 15 residues. CDR3 coding DNA: TGTGCCAGCAGTCTCGGGACAGGGGGCACCACTGAAGCTTTCTTT. Protein: CASSLGTGGTTEAFF.

The chain combines TRBV19 with TRBJ2-5; a possible D gene is TRBD1 (6 bases). The CDR3 has 13 residues. Trimming left V 8 bases short and J 5 bases short, with 15 bases between. From germline, CDR1 is LNHDA and CDR2 SQIVND (reference sequence). This chain's CDR3 is CASQDSFGETQYF. The CDR3 nucleotides read TGTGCCAGTCAGGACAGCTTTGGGGAGACCCAGTACTTC.

The chain recombines TRBV9 with TRBJ2-1; 10 bases are shared with TRBD2. The CDR3 totals 16 residues. With 4 bases clipped from V and 5 bases from J, the junction kept 9 bases outside the gene matches. CDR1 is SGDLS and CDR2 is YYNGEE in the germline V gene. DNA for the CDR3: TGTGCCAGCAGCTTCCCTAGCGGGGGCTTGGACAATGAGCAGTTCTTC. Translating gives CASSFPSGGLDNEQFF.

This clone has only one observation. The chain combines TRBV27 with TRBJ1-1, with unresolved D. The CDR3 contains 13 residues. The germline V and J ends were trimmed by 6 bases and 4 bases, with 12 bases remaining between them. Germline lookup yields CDR1 MNHEY and CDR2 SMNVEV (reference sequence). The CDR3 spells CASREGGSTEAFF. Here the CDR3 DNA reads TGTGCCAGCAGAGAGGGTGGGAGCACTGAAGCTTTCTTT.

The V and J genes are TRBV6-6 and TRBJ1-5; 11 bases map to TRBD1. The V gene end was trimmed by 7 bases and the J gene end by 7 bases; junction bases not matched to a gene: 12. The CDR3 has 16 amino acids. Germline V gene data show CDR1 as MNHNY and CDR2 as SVGAGI (reference sequence). The CDR3 protein is CASKDRDRGEGQPQHF. The CDR3 DNA reads as TGTGCCAGCAAAGACCGGGACAGGGGGGAAGGGCAGCCCCAGCATTTT.

Only one count was recorded for this clone. This chain joins TRBV6-6 and TRBJ1-2, with TRBD1 matching over 11 bases. Germline V CDR1 and CDR2: MNHNY, SVGAGI (reference sequence). CDR3 length: 14 amino acids. J gave up 4 bases and V 2 bases, and 0 bases lay outside the gene matches. DNA of the CDR3: TGTGCCAGCAGTTACGGACAGGGGGCCTATGGCTACACCTTC. Translated, it gives CASSYGQGAYGYTF.

This chain connects TRBV6-1 to TRBJ1-1, with 7 bases aligning to TRBD1. The CDR3 is 15 residues long. Germline V gene sequence: CDR1 MNHNS, CDR2 SASEGT. Losses at the gene ends were 3 bases for V and 2 bases for J; bases not matched to a gene: 6. The DNA for the CDR3 is TGTGCCAGCAGTGACCTGGGACAGCCTAACACTGAAGCTTTCTTT. It specifies CASSDLGQPNTEAFF.

The V and J genes are TRBV25-1 and TRBJ1-2; possibly TRBD1 for D (6 bases). V dropped 6 bases and J dropped 5 bases, with 13 bases sitting between them. The V gene's germline CDR1 is MGHDK and CDR2 SYGVNS. The CDR3 runs 13 residues. In nucleotides, the CDR3 is TGTGCCAGCAGGGTGACAGGTGGATATGGCTACACCTTC. Translating gives CASRVTGGYGYTF.

For the CDR3, the DNA is TGTGCCAGCAGCGGCTCCAGGGGAGTCGGGGCCAACGTCCTGACTTTC. Its translation is CASSGSRGVGANVLTF. V is TRBV2 and J is TRBJ2-6, with D possibly TRBD1 on 6 matching bases. The CDR3 extends over 16 amino acids. V was trimmed by 6 bases and J by 4 bases, leaving 16 bases between them. The germline V gene has CDR1 SNHLY and CDR2 FYNNEI.

This chain links TRBV5-1 with TRBJ1-1; no clear D. The CDR3 is 13 amino acids. V was trimmed by 5 bases and J by 1 base, leaving 9 bases between them. CDR1 and CDR2 from the germline V gene are SGHRS and YFSETQ. DNA for the CDR3: TGCGCCAGCAGTTACCAACAGAACACTGAAGCTTTCTTT. This codes for CASSYQQNTEAFF.